The entry below describes one T cell receptor (beta chain). The antigen remains undetermined. This same CDR3 is encoded by further DNA sequences in the sample. CD45RO negativity and positive selection for CCR7 defined naive CD8 cells, a population that excluded terminally differentiated effector memory CD45RA+ cells. This entry is derived from a study of shared clonotypes between healthy human individuals. Broader study findings: The study found lower generation probabilities in non-shared clonotypes than in those shared by all four donors.

Every subset's genomic DNA went evenly onto several immunoSEQ plates. Profiling relied on immunoSEQ multiplex PCR, and the TCRdb table lists in-frame clones only, not all of them. The sample has over 2 million clones, 85% to 95% seen once. The sequenced sample was naive CD8+ T cells sorted from blood. This sequence was found in a man aged 18 to 30 in good health.

DNA for the CDR3: TGTGCCAGCAGCTTAGTTGGAGAGACCCAGTACTTC. Translated: CASSLVGETQYF. The genes are TRBV7-9 and TRBJ2-5, with no clear D. Deletions cut 1 base from V and 4 bases from J, with 4 bases between. This CDR3 comprises 12 residues. Germline-derived CDR1 and CDR2 are SEHNR and FQNEAQ (reference sequence).